This paragraph reports one T cell receptor beta chain. There is no known antigen for this receptor. Base-call qualities are not available, and no considerably larger clone is one nucleotide away. This sample was taken from a study of T-cell reconstitution after alpha-beta-depleted transplantation in children (dated by TCRdb to about 2016). Background for the entire study: Using TCR repertoire profiling, the study quantitatively followed how T-cell immune reconstitution unfolded in children after TCRalphabeta/CD19-depleted allogeneic hematopoietic cell transplantation.

Libraries came from PCR. The sequencing machine was an Illumina HiSeq 2500. TCR library preparation used molecular barcoding, with unique molecular identifiers applied to normalize quantification of the TCRbeta repertoire. TCRdb reran the public reads through fastp at Q25 and MiXCR, keeping productive beta chains. Duplicate CDR3 protein sequences are folded into a single record with the most common DNA and genes. Within this sample are almost 600,000 distinct CDR3 sequences, with 25% to 30% of them counted one time only. The ten largest clones add up to about a third of the sample. The treatment or condition label, read with the paper, signifies: allogeneic hematopoietic cell transplantation with graft depleted of TCRalphabeta T cells and CD19 B cells. The children who served as transplant recipients had been given grafts of TCRalphabeta/CD19-depleted allogeneic hematopoietic cells. Taken from the germline V gene, the CDR1 and CDR2 loops are SGHRS and YFSETQ. The CDR3 runs 15 residues from the cysteine to the phenylalanine. The retained sequence is limited to the CDR3, 45 bases, with the frame set at the first base. V was cut back by 5 bases and J by 2 bases, leaving a gap of 14 bases between them.

The full study reports these points: In some patients, the high TCRbeta diversity seen at day 60 was put down to recipient T cells and intrathymic progenitors that had survived conditioning. The frequencies of hyperexpanded clones fell over the following months, and after one year, T-cell counts and TCRbeta diversity were mostly attributed to newly produced T cells. The apparently early alphabetaT-cell count recovery about two months after transplant was reportedly dependent on only several hundred rapidly expanded clones derived from non-depleted graft cells.

The material was PBMCs, obtained before TCRalphabeta/CD19-depleted stem cell transplant. The sequence joins TRBV5-1 to TRBJ2-1; the D gene is tentatively TRBD1 or TRBD2, each matching 6 bases. The clonotype originates from a boy under two years old with Wiskott-Aldrich syndrome, due to receive a stem cell transplant. The CDR3 amino acid sequence is: CASRPGGGAYNEQFF. The DNA is TGCGCCAGCAGGCCCGGGGGCGGAGCCTACAATGAGCAGTTCTTC.